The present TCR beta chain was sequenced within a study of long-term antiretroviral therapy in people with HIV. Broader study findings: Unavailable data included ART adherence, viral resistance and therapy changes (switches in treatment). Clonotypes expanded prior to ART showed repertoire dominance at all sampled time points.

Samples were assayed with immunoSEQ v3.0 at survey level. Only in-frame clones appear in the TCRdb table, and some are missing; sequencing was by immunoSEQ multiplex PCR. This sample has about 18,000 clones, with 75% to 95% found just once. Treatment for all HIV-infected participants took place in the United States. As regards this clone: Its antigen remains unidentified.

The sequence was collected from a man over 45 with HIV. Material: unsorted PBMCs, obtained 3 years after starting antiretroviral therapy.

The DNA for the CDR3 is TGTGCCAGCAGTTACTCGATGCCCACCGGGGAGCTGTTTTTT. It specifies CASSYSMPTGELFF. This rearrangement joins TRBV6-5 to TRBJ2-2; D gene uncertain. The V gene's germline CDR1 is MNHEY and CDR2 SVGAGI. The germline V and J ends were trimmed by 0 bases and 4 bases, with 6 bases remaining between them. CDR3 length: 14 residues.